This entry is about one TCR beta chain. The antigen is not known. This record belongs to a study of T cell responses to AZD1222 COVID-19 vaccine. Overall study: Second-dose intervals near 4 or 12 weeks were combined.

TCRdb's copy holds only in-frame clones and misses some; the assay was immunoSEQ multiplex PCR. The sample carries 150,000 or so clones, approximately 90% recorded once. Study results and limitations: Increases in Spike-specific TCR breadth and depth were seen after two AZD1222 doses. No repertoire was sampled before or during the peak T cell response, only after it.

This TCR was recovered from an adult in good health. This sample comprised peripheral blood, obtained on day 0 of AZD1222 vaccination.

The CDR3 reads CASSATWDSTYEQYF. CDR3 sequence (DNA): TGTGCCAGCAGCGCCACCTGGGACAGTACCTACGAGCAGTACTTC. The gene calls are TRBV9 and TRBJ2-7; TRBD1 matches 7 bases. The length of the CDR3 is 15 residues. Germline V gene lookup returns CDR1 SGDLS and CDR2 YYNGEE. The J segment lost 2 bases and the V segment lost 3 bases, leaving 8 bases of the junction unmatched.